Each of the 30 T cell receptor beta chains below was sequenced from the same sample in a study of blood T cell repertoires in COVID-19. The method was immunoSEQ multiplex PCR; TCRdb's version includes in-frame clones alone and lacks a portion of them. There are around 80,000 clones in the sample; around 83% occur only once, and approximately 8.7% lies in the top ten. Sequenced material: peripheral blood. These receptors came from a human donor in a cohort sampled during active COVID-19.

The rearrangement uses TRBV6-5 and TRBJ2-1; the match to TRBD2 covers 10 bases. CDR3 length: 15 amino acids. Trimming took 5 bases from V and 2 from J; bases not matched to a gene: 3. The germline gives CDR1 MNHEY, CDR2 SVGAGI. CDR3 amino acids: CASSQGLAPYNEQFF. The CDR3 DNA follows: TGTGCCAGCAGTCAGGGACTAGCGCCCTACAATGAGCAGTTCTTC.

A note on this clone: Other DNA sequences from this sample encode an identical CDR3 as well. The chain is built from TRBV27 and TRBJ1-5; TRBD1 might be the D (5 bases). V lost 4 bases, J lost 3 bases, and 16 bases lay in between. From germline, CDR1 is MNHEY and CDR2 SMNVEV (reference sequence). The CDR3 has 16 residues. CDR3 sequence reads: CASSSYRGGNNQPQHF. In nucleotides, the CDR3 is TGTGCCAGCAGTTCCTACCGGGGGGGTAACAATCAGCCCCAGCATTTT.

J is TRBJ2-5 and V is TRBV30; 11 nucleotides match TRBD1. From germline, CDR1 is GTSNPN and CDR2 SVGIG (reference sequence). Trimming at V came to 5 bases and at J to 2 bases, leaving 16 bases not matched to a gene. This CDR3 is built from 18 residues. The CDR3 region is CAWARARTGGIGQETQYF. CDR3 nucleotide sequence: TGTGCCTGGGCACGTGCTCGGACAGGGGGCATCGGGCAAGAGACCCAGTACTTC.

The chain recombines TRBV5-1 with TRBJ1-3; no reliable D call. Trimming left V 1 base short and J 4 bases short, with 15 bases between. The CDR3 covers 16 residues. From germline, CDR1 is SGHRS and CDR2 YFSETQ. The CDR3 nucleotides are TGCGCCAGCAGCTTGATGGGCCCCGATACAGGAAACACCATATATTTT. This encodes CASSLMGPDTGNTIYF.

The gene calls are TRBV5-1 and TRBJ2-7; 7 bases map to TRBD1. With V trimmed by 0 bases and J by 3 bases, 6 bases remained unmatched. This CDR3 contains 15 residues. Germline assignment: CDR1 SGHRS and CDR2 YFSETQ. Here the CDR3 DNA reads TGCGCCAGCAGCTTGGGACAGGGAAGGGGCTACGAGCAGTACTTC. Translation: CASSLGQGRGYEQYF.

For the CDR3, the DNA is TGTGCCAGCTCCCCGGTTGGGGGTGGACAGGGAGCCTACGAGCAGTACTTC. Its protein is CASSPVGGGQGAYEQYF. This chain links TRBV18 with TRBJ2-7; 8 bases are a match to TRBD1. CDR1 and CDR2 from the germline V gene are KGHSH and LQKENI. With 6 bases clipped from V and 2 bases from J, the junction kept 15 bases outside the gene matches. CDR3 length equals 17 residues.

This clone was observed a few times. The DNA for the CDR3 is TGTGCCGCATCTTCTAGCGGGAGTAGCACCGGGGAGCTGTTTTTT. As protein: CAASSSGSSTGELFF. The rearrangement links TRBV24-1 to TRBJ2-2; 10 nucleotides agree with TRBD2. Germline CDR1 KGHDR, CDR2 SFDVKD. The length of the CDR3 is 15 residues. V lost 12 bases to trimming and J lost 4 bases; unmatched junction nucleotides: 10.

To note about this clone: At the DNA level, this CDR3 is encoded by other sequences in the same sample as well. The chain has TRBV30 and TRBJ2-5; D gene uncertain. The CDR3 is made up of 11 amino acids. V was shortened by 1 base and J by 2 bases, with 2 bases between the two germline ends. CDR1 is GTSNPN and CDR2 is SVGIG in the germline V gene (reference sequence). This CDR3 reads CAWSAQETQYF. Here the CDR3 DNA reads TGTGCCTGGAGTGCTCAAGAGACCCAGTACTTC.

This chain joins TRBV30 and TRBJ1-4; weak D call: TRBD1 (6 bases). CDR1 is GTSNPN, CDR2 SVGIG, per germline (reference sequence). The CDR3 covers 14 residues. The V gene lost 2 bases and the J gene lost 7 bases, with 14 bases spanning the gap. The CDR3: CAWSFQGRGEKLFF. CDR3 in DNA: TGTGCCTGGAGTTTCCAGGGGAGGGGTGAAAAACTGTTTTTT.

The chain employs TRBV7-8 and TRBJ1-3; D might be TRBD1 (5 bases). Trimming cost V 1 base and J 4 bases, with 11 bases left between them. The CDR3 has 15 residues. Per the germline V gene, CDR1 is SGHVS and CDR2 is FQNEAQ. This CDR3 is CASSLVAGWGNTIYF. CDR3 in DNA: TGTGCCAGCAGCTTAGTTGCAGGGTGGGGAAACACCATATATTTT. Complete variable domain (other parts from reference TRBV7-8 and TRBJ1-3): GAGVSQSPRYKVAKRGQDVALRCDPISGHVSLFWYQQALGQGPEFLTYFQNEAQLDKSGLPSDRFFAERPEGSVSTLKIQRTQQEDSAVYLCASSLVAGWGNTIYFGEGSWLTVV.

The chain is built from TRBV5-1 and TRBJ2-1, with 8 bases lining up with TRBD2. The CDR3 spans 16 residues. V gave up 0 bases and J gave up 0 bases; unmatched junction bases: 2. Germline lookup yields CDR1 SGHRS and CDR2 YFSETQ. Here the CDR3 reads CASSLVGGASYNEQFF. CDR3 nucleotide sequence: TGCGCCAGCAGCTTGGTCGGGGGGGCCTCCTACAATGAGCAGTTCTTC.

This chain links TRBV19 with TRBJ2-5; D perhaps matches TRBD2 (7 bases). CDR1 LNHDA and CDR2 SQIVND come from the germline V gene (reference sequence). The V end lost 4 bases, the J end lost 5 bases, and 14 bases lay between the germline ends. CDR3 length equals 14 residues. The CDR3 here is CASSKGEGWETQYF. CDR3 bases: TGTGCCAGTAGTAAGGGGGAGGGGTGGGAGACCCAGTACTTC.

The chain has TRBV2 and TRBJ2-2, with 7 bases identical to TRBD1. The V gene end was trimmed by 7 bases and the J gene end by 0 bases; junction bases not matched to a gene: 5. Per germline, CDR1 SNHLY and CDR2 FYNNEI. This CDR3 comprises 15 residues. In DNA, the CDR3 is TGTGCCAGCATTGGACAGGCGACGAACACCGGGGAGCTGTTTTTT. This translates into CASIGQATNTGELFF.

The chain joins TRBV5-1 to TRBJ1-4; perhaps TRBD1 as D (5 bases). This CDR3 is 17 amino acids long. V was shortened by 1 base and J by 0 bases, with 13 bases between the two germline ends. Germline V gene sequence: CDR1 SGHRS, CDR2 YFSETQ. Here the CDR3 reads CASSLYDSPATNEKLFF. In nucleotides, the CDR3 is TGCGCCAGCAGCTTGTATGACAGCCCTGCAACTAATGAAAAACTGTTTTTT.

This chain joins TRBV18 and TRBJ2-7; 7 bases line up with TRBD1. CDR1 is KGHSH, CDR2 LQKENI, per germline. The CDR3 runs to 14 residues. Trimming at V came to 5 bases and at J to 6 bases, leaving 10 bases not matched to a gene. The chain's CDR3 is CASSRVDRAGEQYF. DNA for the CDR3: TGTGCCAGCTCAAGAGTCGACAGGGCGGGCGAGCAGTACTTC.

With respect to this clone: The same CDR3 arises from other DNA sequences in this sample as well. This chain joins TRBV12-3 or TRBV12-4 and TRBJ2-3, with 8 nucleotides matching TRBD1. The CDR3 contains 13 residues. V was pared by 1 base and J by 6 bases, with 0 bases of the junction left unmatched. CDR3 region: CASSLGDRDTQYF. The CDR3 DNA follows: TGTGCCAGCAGTTTAGGGGACAGGGATACGCAGTATTTT.

Regarding this clone: Within the sample, other DNA sequences also encode this same CDR3. V gene TRBV11-2 combines with J gene TRBJ1-4; 10 nucleotides match TRBD1. After removal of 5 bases from V and 2 bases from J, the junction contained 8 bases not matched to a gene. This CDR3 contains 17 residues. The germline V gene has CDR1 SGHAT and CDR2 FQNNGV. The chain's CDR3 is CASSVTGGRGTNEKLFF. The CDR3 nucleotides read TGTGCCAGCAGCGTGACAGGGGGCCGGGGCACTAATGAAAAACTGTTTTTT.

In its sample, this clone was seen once. This chain links TRBV7-2 with TRBJ2-5; TRBD2 aligns across 8 bases. This CDR3 comprises 16 residues. Trimming removed 5 bases from V and 5 bases from J; junction bases left unmatched: 13. CDR1 and CDR2 (germline): SGHTA, FQGNSA. CDR3: CASSPLERGMSETQYF. The CDR3 region has the DNA TGTGCCAGCAGCCCCTTAGAGCGGGGGATGTCGGAGACCCAGTACTTC.

The V and J genes are TRBV5-1 and TRBJ2-3; 8 bases align to TRBD2. Germline V lookup: CDR1 SGHRS, CDR2 YFSETQ. V was pared by 1 base and J by 6 bases, with 4 bases of the junction left unmatched. The CDR3 runs to 14 residues. The CDR3 region has the DNA TGCGCCAGCAGCTTGACGAGCGGGGGCGATACGCAGTATTTT. Its protein product is CASSLTSGGDTQYF. The entire variable domain, with the rest obtained from reference TRBV5-1 and TRBJ2-3, is as follows: KAGVTQTPRYLIKTRGQQVTLSCSPISGHRSVSWYQQTPGQGLQFLFEYFSETQRNKGNFPGRFSGRQFSNSRSEMNVSTLELGDSALYLCASSLTSGGDTQYFGPGTRLTVL.

The chain has TRBV5-4 and TRBJ2-7; the match to TRBD1 covers 9 bases. The CDR3 is 16 amino acids. The V gene end was trimmed by 0 bases and the J gene end by 4 bases; junction bases not matched to a gene: 8. The germline V gene encodes CDR1 SGHNT and CDR2 YYREEE (reference sequence). The CDR3 sequence is CASSLGAGTGTYEQYF. For the CDR3, the DNA is TGTGCCAGCAGCTTGGGAGCCGGGACAGGGACGTACGAGCAGTACTTC.

The CDR3 coding sequence is TGTGCCAGCAGCCAACTTTGGACAGGGGGAGACCAAGAGACCCAGTACTTC. Its translation is CASSQLWTGGDQETQYF. The chain combines TRBV16 with TRBJ2-5; 10 bases are a match to TRBD1. The CDR3 runs 17 residues. Germline assignment: CDR1 KGHSY and CDR2 FQNENV. V dropped 2 bases and J dropped 0; count of bases not matched to a gene: 6.

This chain joins TRBV5-1 and TRBJ2-1; D might be TRBD1 (7 bases). CDR3 length: 15 amino acids. The V gene's germline CDR1 is SGHRS and CDR2 YFSETQ. V was cut by 5 bases and J by 3 bases, with 15 bases left in between. The CDR3 sequence: CASRVGGTDYNEQFF. CDR3 DNA sequence: TGCGCCAGCAGGGTTGGGGGGACAGACTACAATGAGCAGTTCTTC.

The chain uses TRBV14 and TRBJ2-2, with D possibly matching TRBD1 (6 bases). Germline V gives CDR1 SGHDN, CDR2 FVKESK. The CDR3 runs 16 residues. V lost 1 base and J lost 4, with 13 bases in between. The DNA for the CDR3 is TGTGCCAGCAGCCAAGTCACAGGGTGGCGCACCGGGGAGCTGTTTTTT. Encoded protein: CASSQVTGWRTGELFF.

The chain joins TRBV5-4 to TRBJ1-2; tentatively, D is TRBD1 (5 bases). Germline values: CDR1 SGHNT, CDR2 YYREEE (reference sequence). The CDR3 is 15 amino acids. V was cut by 4 bases and J by 8 bases, with 21 bases left in between. The CDR3 DNA is TGTGCCAGCAGCGCGGGACCCCAGGCTAATATCGGCTACACCTTC. It encodes CASSAGPQANIGYTF.

V and J are TRBV7-2 and TRBJ1-5; TRBD1 aligns across 8 bases. The CDR3 extends over 16 amino acids. V lost 1 base and J lost 4; bases outside the gene matches: 6. CDR1 is SGHTA and CDR2 is FQGNSA in the germline V gene. CDR3 sequence: CASSLVGTGGNQPQHF. CDR3 in DNA: TGTGCCAGCAGCTTAGTAGGGACAGGAGGTAATCAGCCCCAGCATTTT. Full variable domain (missing parts from reference TRBV7-2 and TRBJ1-5): GAGVSQSPSNKVTEKGKDVELRCDPISGHTALYWYRQSLGQGLEFLIYFQGNSAPDKSGLPSDRFSAERTGGSVSTLTIQRTQQEDSAVYLCASSLVGTGGNQPQHFGDGTRLSIL.

This clone was seen only a few times. The chain uses TRBV29-1 and TRBJ1-5; 8 nucleotides match TRBD1. The CDR3 runs 14 residues. Germline values: CDR1 SQVTM, CDR2 ANQGSEA. The V and J ends lost 4 bases and 5 bases, in that order; junction bases with no gene match: 7. DNA of the CDR3: TGCAGCGTTGCGGCTGACAGGGGAGATCAGCCCCAGCATTTT. This translates into CSVAADRGDQPQHF.

This sequence joins TRBV2 and TRBJ1-2; 7 bases are a match to TRBD1. The V gene end was trimmed by 5 bases and the J gene end by 2 bases; junction bases not matched to a gene: 8. The CDR3 has 15 residues. Germline values: CDR1 SNHLY, CDR2 FYNNEI. The CDR3 sequence: CASSLSLTGNYGYTF. CDR3 nucleotides: TGTGCCAGCAGTCTTTCCTTGACAGGGAACTATGGCTACACCTTC.

The rearrangement links TRBV5-4 to TRBJ2-3; 9 bases match TRBD2. After removal of 2 bases from V and 3 bases from J, the junction contained 4 bases not matched to a gene. In germline, CDR1 is SGHNT, CDR2 YYREEE (reference sequence). This CDR3 spans 15 amino acids. For the CDR3, the DNA is TGTGCCAGCAGCTTTAGCGGGGGAGGGACAGATACGCAGTATTTT. Its protein product is CASSFSGGGTDTQYF.

On this clone itself: At one end the junction does not follow the germline gene, possibly because of a read error. V and J are TRBV18 and TRBJ1-2; D is uncertain. Looked up from germline, CDR1 is KGHSH and CDR2 is LQKENI. The CDR3 runs to 14 residues. In DNA form, the CDR3 reads TGTGCCAGCTCACCACCGACGGGGAACTACGGCTACACCTTC. Its protein product is CASSPPTGNYGYTF.

The chain links TRBV12-5 to TRBJ1-1; the D gene is possibly TRBD1 (5 bases). Germline V gene sequence: CDR1 LGHNT, CDR2 FRNRAP. The germline V and J ends were trimmed by 6 bases and 4 bases, with 12 bases remaining between them. This CDR3 is 13 amino acids long. The CDR3 region is CASGRQLLTEAFF. The CDR3 bases are TGTGCTAGTGGCCGACAGTTACTCACTGAAGCTTTCTTT.